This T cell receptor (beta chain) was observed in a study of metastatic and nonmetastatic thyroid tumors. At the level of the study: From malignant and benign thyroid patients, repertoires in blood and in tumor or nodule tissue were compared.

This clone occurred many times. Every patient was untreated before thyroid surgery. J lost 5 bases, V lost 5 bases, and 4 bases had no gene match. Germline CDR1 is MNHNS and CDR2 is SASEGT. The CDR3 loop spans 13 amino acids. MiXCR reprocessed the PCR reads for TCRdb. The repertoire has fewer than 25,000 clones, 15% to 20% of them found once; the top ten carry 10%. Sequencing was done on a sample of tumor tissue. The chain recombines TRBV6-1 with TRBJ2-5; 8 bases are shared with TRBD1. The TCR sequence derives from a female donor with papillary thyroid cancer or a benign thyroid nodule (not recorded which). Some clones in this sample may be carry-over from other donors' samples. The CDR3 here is CASSQTGVETQYF. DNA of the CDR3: TGTGCCAGCAGTCAGACAGGGGTTGAGACCCAGTACTTC.